The next 27 T cell receptor beta chains were all read from a single sample in a study of lymphopenia after photon versus proton radiotherapy. TCRdb keeps only in-frame clones here, not all; method: immunoSEQ multiplex PCR. The sample holds 45,000 to 65,000 clones, about four fifths seen once. Sequencing used peripheral blood, obtained from a patient treated with photon-based radiotherapy. The receptors were gathered from a man between 50 and 59 years old with gastric cancer.

The chain recombines TRBV30 with TRBJ2-1, with a possible D match to TRBD2 (5 bases). Trimming pared 3 bases from V and 1 base from J, leaving 16 bases between. The CDR3 consists of 16 residues. CDR1 and CDR2 from the germline V gene are GTSNPN and SVGIG (reference sequence). CDR3 loop: CAWSLSGLASYNEQFF. The DNA of the CDR3 is TGTGCCTGGAGCTTGAGCGGCTTGGCTTCCTACAATGAGCAGTTCTTC.

This rearrangement joins TRBV7-2 to TRBJ2-2; D gene ambiguous. CDR1 and CDR2 from the germline V gene are SGHTA and FQGNSA. Trimming left V 1 base short and J 0 bases short, with 9 bases between. CDR3 size: 16 residues. The CDR3 nucleotides are TGTGCCAGCAGCTTAGTGGCTGGCCCGAACACCGGGGAGCTGTTTTTT. It yields the protein CASSLVAGPNTGELFF.

This chain links TRBV7-8 with TRBJ2-2, with D possibly being TRBD2 (5 bases). The length of the CDR3 is 15 residues. Between the trimmed V and J ends, which lost 1 base and 4 bases, there was a span of 10 bases. Germline V gene lookup returns CDR1 SGHVS and CDR2 FQNEAQ. The CDR3 reads CASSLERQATGELFF. For the CDR3, the DNA is TGTGCCAGCAGCTTAGAGCGGCAGGCCACCGGGGAGCTGTTTTTT. The full variable domain, completed using reference TRBV7-8 and TRBJ2-2, is GAGVSQSPRYKVAKRGQDVALRCDPISGHVSLFWYQQALGQGPEFLTYFQNEAQLDKSGLPSDRFFAERPEGSVSTLKIQRTQQEDSAVYLCASSLERQATGELFFGEGSRLTVL.

The genes are TRBV5-1 and TRBJ1-1; 7 bases fit TRBD1. Trimming took 4 bases from V and 0 from J; bases not matched to a gene: 3. The CDR3 runs to 14 residues. Germline CDR1 SGHRS, CDR2 YFSETQ. CDR3 nucleotide sequence: TGCGCCAGCAGCACCAGGGGGTTGAACACTGAAGCTTTCTTT. Its translation is CASSTRGLNTEAFF. Based on the CDR3 plus reference TRBV5-1 and TRBJ1-1, the full variable domain is KAGVTQTPRYLIKTRGQQVTLSCSPISGHRSVSWYQQTPGQGLQFLFEYFSETQRNKGNFPGRFSGRQFSNSRSEMNVSTLELGDSALYLCASSTRGLNTEAFFGQGTRLTVV.

The V gene is TRBV5-1, the J gene TRBJ1-2, with a tentative D call TRBD1 (5 bases). The CDR3 consists of 13 residues. V gave up 3 bases and J gave up 5 bases, with 11 bases separating them. From germline, CDR1 is SGHRS and CDR2 YFSETQ. In nucleotides, the CDR3 is TGCGCCAGCAGCTCGCAGGGAGGGTATGGCTACACCTTC. This codes for CASSSQGGYGYTF.

The V call is TRBV27, the J call TRBJ1-5; D unresolved. The CDR3 is 12 residues long. V gave up 5 bases and J gave up 6 bases, with 8 bases separating them. The V gene's germline CDR1 is MNHEY and CDR2 SMNVEV (reference sequence). CDR3 DNA: TGTGCCAGCAGTGAGGGCGGTCAGCCCCAGCATTTT. This codes for CASSEGGQPQHF.

This clone was counted only a few times. This chain links TRBV6-6 with TRBJ2-3; 12 positions match TRBD1. The CDR3 runs to 15 residues. With 7 bases clipped from V and 3 bases from J, the junction kept 5 bases outside the gene matches. Germline-derived CDR1 and CDR2 are MNHNY and SVGAGI (reference sequence). For the CDR3, the DNA is TGTGCCAGCAAGGGGACAGGGGGCGCAACAGATACGCAGTATTTT. It translates to CASKGTGGATDTQYF.

This sequence joins TRBV2 and TRBJ1-1, with TRBD1 as a possible D gene (5 bases). V lost 7 bases to trimming and J lost 8 bases, with 17 bases between them. The CDR3 runs to 13 residues. Germline V gene sequence: CDR1 SNHLY, CDR2 FYNNEI. The CDR3 is CASMSTGGDEAFF. In DNA form, the CDR3 reads TGTGCCAGCATGTCCACGGGGGGGGACGAAGCTTTCTTT.

The chain couples TRBV5-8 to TRBJ2-3; the match to TRBD2 covers 12 bases. The CDR3 consists of 20 residues. The germline gives CDR1 SGHTS, CDR2 YDEGEE. V was clipped by 1 base and J by 0 bases; unmatched bases: 12. Here the CDR3 DNA reads TGTGCCAGCAGCTTGCGCCTGGGACTAGCGGGCTCTACTAGCACAGATACGCAGTATTTT. Amino acids: CASSLRLGLAGSTSTDTQYF.

V is TRBV18 and J is TRBJ2-1; TRBD2 might be the D (6 bases). Trimming removed 6 bases from V and 10 bases from J, with 13 bases in between. The CDR3 is 12 residues long. The germline gives CDR1 KGHSH, CDR2 LQKENI. CDR3: CASSQSTREQFF. The DNA of the CDR3 is TGTGCCAGCTCGCAATCGACTAGAGAGCAGTTCTTC.

The chain links TRBV28 to TRBJ1-2; maybe TRBD1 (5 bases). Per germline, CDR1 MDHEN and CDR2 SYDVKM. The CDR3 covers 11 residues. Trimming pared 8 bases from V and 3 bases from J, leaving 7 bases between. CDR3 amino acids: CASGTDYGYTF. The DNA of the CDR3 is TGTGCCAGCGGGACTGACTATGGCTACACCTTC.

The genes are TRBV13 and TRBJ2-3; either TRBD1 or TRBD2 may fit D (6 bases each). Germline loops: CDR1 PRHDT, CDR2 FYEKMQ (reference sequence). Trimming took off 2 bases at V and 4 bases at J, with 13 bases between the two ends. The CDR3 is 15 residues long. CDR3 sequence reads: CASSLRGGGPDTQYF. CDR3 nucleotide sequence: TGTGCCAGCAGCTTAAGAGGGGGAGGACCAGATACGCAGTATTTT.

The CDR3 DNA follows: TGTGCCAGCTCACCAAAGCAGGGAGTTAGCAATCAGCCCCAGCATTTT. The encoded protein is CASSPKQGVSNQPQHF. V and J are TRBV18 and TRBJ1-5; D may be TRBD1 (5 bases). Between the trimmed V and J ends, which lost 2 bases and 0 bases, there was a span of 11 bases. Germline CDR1 is KGHSH and CDR2 is LQKENI. This CDR3 has 16 amino acids. The entire variable domain, with the rest obtained from reference TRBV18 and TRBJ1-5, is as follows: NAGVMQNPRHLVRRRGQEARLRCSPMKGHSHVYWYRQLPEEGLKFMVYLQKENIIDESGMPKERFSAEFPKEGPSILRIQQVVRGDSAAYFCASSPKQGVSNQPQHFGDGTRLSIL.

This clone was seen only a few times. The V gene is TRBV29-1, the J gene TRBJ2-3; TRBD1 aligns across 8 bases. CDR1 and CDR2 (germline): SQVTM, ANQGSEA. V lost 8 bases, J lost 3 bases, and 10 bases stayed unmatched. CDR3 length: 14 amino acids. CDR3 sequence reads: CSSSGTGSTDTQYF. The CDR3 nucleotides read TGCAGCTCCTCCGGGACAGGCTCAACAGATACGCAGTATTTT.

The rearrangement uses TRBV6-4 and TRBJ1-1; D unresolved. Germline values: CDR1 MRHNA, CDR2 SNTAGT. V lost 2 bases and J 3 bases, leaving 13 bases between the germline ends. This CDR3 comprises 15 residues. The CDR3 DNA sequence: TGTGCCAGCAGTGACGGGATGACCCCAGACACTGAAGCTTTCTTT. It codes for CASSDGMTPDTEAFF.

The chain combines TRBV19 with TRBJ1-1, with TRBD1 as a possible D gene (6 bases). The germline V gene has CDR1 LNHDA and CDR2 SQIVND (reference sequence). Trimming pared 3 bases from V and 0 bases from J, leaving 8 bases between. The CDR3 has 14 residues. This CDR3 reads CASSIGGMNTEAFF. CDR3 sequence (DNA): TGTGCCAGTAGTATCGGGGGCATGAACACTGAAGCTTTCTTT.

Here the CDR3 reads CASSPSVAGVLDEQYF. CDR3 bases: TGTGCCAGCAGCCCCTCGGTAGCGGGAGTTCTCGACGAGCAGTACTTC. This chain connects TRBV11-2 to TRBJ2-7, with 9 bases aligning to TRBD2. This CDR3 spans 16 amino acids. The germline V gene encodes CDR1 SGHAT and CDR2 FQNNGV. The V gene end was trimmed by 5 bases and the J gene end by 5 bases; junction bases not matched to a gene: 13.

The rearrangement links TRBV7-9 to TRBJ2-5; 11 bases are a match to TRBD2. This CDR3 region has 14 residues. CDR1 and CDR2 (germline): SEHNR, FQNEAQ (reference sequence). The junction had 10 bases not matched to a gene; V was cut back by 5 bases and J by 11 bases. CDR3 in DNA: TGTGCCAGCAGCCAGGGACTAGCGGCCCAGATGCAGTACTTC. It specifies CASSQGLAAQMQYF.

This chain joins TRBV29-1 and TRBJ2-3, with 8 bases identical to TRBD2. This CDR3 is 12 amino acids long. The germline gives CDR1 SQVTM, CDR2 ANQGSEA. V lost 8 bases, J lost 4 bases, and 5 bases stayed unmatched. Here the CDR3 DNA reads TGCAGCACTAGCGGACGGTCAGATACGCAGTATTTT. This gives the protein CSTSGRSDTQYF.

The chain recombines TRBV7-6 with TRBJ1-1, with D perhaps matching TRBD1 (6 bases). The CDR3 contains 12 residues. Germline V gives CDR1 SGHVS, CDR2 FNYEAQ. Deletions cut 7 bases from V and 1 base from J, with 7 bases between. CDR3 in DNA: TGTGCCAGCACGACAGGGAACACTGAAGCTTTCTTT. It yields the protein CASTTGNTEAFF.

The chain joins TRBV15 to TRBJ2-1; 11 bases align to TRBD2. The germline V gene has CDR1 LNHNV and CDR2 YYDKDF (reference sequence). CDR3 length equals 19 residues. V shed 0 bases and J 5 bases; nucleotides not matched to a gene: 12. CDR3 sequence: CATSRDLLAGEVFHNEQFF. The CDR3 DNA reads as TGTGCCACCAGCAGAGATCTACTAGCGGGAGAGGTATTCCACAATGAGCAGTTCTTC.

The chain has TRBV7-2 and TRBJ2-7; 8 bases map to TRBD2. With V trimmed by 1 base and J by 1 base, 6 bases remained unmatched. Germline CDR1 SGHTA, CDR2 FQGNSA. The length of the CDR3 is 16 residues. In DNA form, the CDR3 reads TGTGCCAGCAGCTTAGATGGCCGCGGGGGGTCCTACGAGCAGTACTTC. It encodes CASSLDGRGGSYEQYF.

The V and J genes are TRBV6-5 and TRBJ2-1, with D perhaps TRBD2 (5 bases). V lost 6 bases and J 6 bases, leaving 15 bases between the germline ends. CDR1 MNHEY and CDR2 SVGAGI come from the germline V gene. The CDR3 has 14 residues. CDR3 sequence reads: CASSLQRTLNEQFF. CDR3 sequence (DNA): TGTGCCAGCAGCCTCCAGCGGACCCTCAATGAGCAGTTCTTC.

The chain joins TRBV10-3 to TRBJ2-7; D is perhaps TRBD1 (5 bases). CDR1 and CDR2 (germline): ENHRY, SYGVKD. V was cut by 6 bases and J by 5 bases, with 8 bases left in between. There are 11 residues in the CDR3. The CDR3 sequence is CAISPGNEQYF. The CDR3 nucleotides read TGTGCCATCAGCCCAGGGAACGAGCAGTACTTC.

V usage is TRBV11-2 and J usage is TRBJ2-1; D uncertain. This CDR3 has 13 amino acids. CDR1 SGHAT and CDR2 FQNNGV come from the germline V gene. V lost 1 base and J lost 8, with 9 bases in between. The CDR3, as DNA: TGTGCCAGCAGCTTAGCCGGGCTCGATGAGCAGTTCTTC. Encoded protein: CASSLAGLDEQFF. Drawing the rest from reference TRBV11-2 and TRBJ2-1, the complete variable domain is EAGVAQSPRYKIIEKRQSVAFWCNPISGHATLYWYQQILGQGPKLLIQFQNNGVVDDSQLPKDRFSAERLKGVDSTLKIQPAKLEDSAVYLCASSLAGLDEQFFGPGTRLTVL.

In its sample, this clone was seen once. This sequence joins TRBV5-1 and TRBJ2-1; 8 bases line up with TRBD1. Trimming at V came to 4 bases and at J to 0 bases, leaving 3 bases not matched to a gene. CDR3 size: 15 residues. The germline gives CDR1 SGHRS, CDR2 YFSETQ. In nucleotides, the CDR3 is TGCGCCAGCAGCATTGACAGGGGCTCCTACAATGAGCAGTTCTTC. It yields the protein CASSIDRGSYNEQFF.

The CDR3 DNA sequence: TGTGCCAGCTCAAGAGGACAGGGTAAGAATGAGCAGTTCTTC. It specifies CASSRGQGKNEQFF. The V call is TRBV7-9, the J call TRBJ2-1; 8 bases match TRBD1. This CDR3 has 14 amino acids. J gave up 7 bases and V 8 bases, and 10 bases lay outside the gene matches. Per the germline V gene, CDR1 is SEHNR and CDR2 is FQNEAQ (reference sequence). The full variable domain, with the rest looked up from reference TRBV7-9 and TRBJ2-1, is DTGVSQNPRHKITKRGQNVTFRCDPISEHNRLYWYRQTLGQGPEFLTYFQNEAQLEKSRLLSDRFSAERPKGSFSTLEIQRTEQGDSAMYLCASSRGQGKNEQFFGPGTRLTVL.